This is a list of T cell receptor beta chains from one sample in a study of lymphopenia after photon versus proton radiotherapy. Sequencing was performed with immunoSEQ multiplex PCR; in TCRdb, only in-frame clones are kept and a portion is missing. Of 25,000 to 35,000 clones listed, 80% to 90% are singletons. Source: peripheral blood, taken from a patient treated with proton-based radiotherapy. The receptor set was obtained from a woman aged 55-69 years with cholangiocarcinoma. Some clones in this sample may be carry-over from other donors' samples. Each CDR3 is given with its conserved first and last residue. D genes are given only for firm matches. Part of the rows lack a size; the others show once, few, many or a class for expanded clones.

TRBJ2-1	NA	NA	TRBV18	TGTGCCAGCTCACCAAAGGCCAGTGAGCAGTTCTTC	CASSPKASEQFF
TRBJ1-5	NA	NA	TRBV5-1	TGCGCCAGCAGCTTGGTGGGGGGGGAGGAGCCCCAGCATTTT	CASSLVGGEEPQHF
TRBJ2-7	NA	few	TRBV7-9	TGTGCCAGCAGCTTAGCAGAGCAGGGAGCGCGCGAGCAGTACTTC	CASSLAEQGAREQYF
TRBJ1-1	TRBD1	NA	TRBV6-6	TGTGCCAGCAGTCGAGGGACAGCCTTTAACACTGAAGCTTTCTTT	CASSRGTAFNTEAFF
TRBJ2-5	NA	NA	TRBV6-5	TGTGCCAGCGCCGGGTGGCTGGCTCAAGAGACCCAGTACTTC	CASAGWLAQETQYF
TRBJ2-5	NA	NA	TRBV29-1	TGCAGCGTTCTGGGGGCGGAAGAGACCCAGTACTTC	CSVLGAEETQYF
TRBJ2-2	TRBD1	NA	TRBV27	TGTGCCAGCAGTACAGGGGGCTTGGGTGGACCCGGGGAGCTGTTTTTT	CASSTGGLGGPGELFF
TRBJ2-4	TRBD1	NA	TRBV27	TGTGCCAGCAGTTTAAGGGACAGGGGTACTAGAGCCAAAAACATTCAGTACTTC	CASSLRDRGTRAKNIQYF
TRBJ2-1	NA	NA	TRBV6-5	TGTGCCAGCAGAGGACAGTACAATGAGCAGTTCTTC	CASRGQYNEQFF
TRBJ2-2	NA	NA	TRBV18	TGTGCCAGCTCACCATTATCTGAGATCACCGGGGAGCTGTTTTTT	CASSPLSEITGELFF
TRBJ2-7	NA	NA	TRBV9	TGTGCCAGCAGCGCACAAGGGTCCTCGGAACACGAGCAGTACTTC	CASSAQGSSEHEQYF
TRBJ1-1	NA	NA	TRBV5-1	TGCGCCAGCAGCGGAGATAGCCGGGAGGCTGAAGCTTTCTTT	CASSGDSREAEAFF
TRBJ2-7	TRBD2	NA	TRBV18	TGTGCCAGCTCACCAGTAAGGGCTAGCGGGGGGTACGAGCAGTACTTC	CASSPVRASGGYEQYF
TRBJ1-4	NA	NA	TRBV7-9	TGTGCCAGCAGTCCCGGGCAAACGAGTGAAAAACTGTTTTTT	CASSPGQTSEKLFF
TRBJ1-6	NA	once	TRBV6-5	TGTGCCAGTGGGGGGGTGAGTTCACCCCTCCACTTT	CASGGVSSPLHF
TRBJ1-2	NA	NA	TRBV6-1	TGTGCCAGCAGTGAAGCTATTGGGAGGCTCCGAGACTATGGCTACACCTTC	CASSEAIGRLRDYGYTF
TRBJ2-7	NA	NA	TRBV2	TGTGCCAGCAGTGTAGCCAGCGGATACGAGCAGTACTTC	CASSVASGYEQYF
TRBJ1-1	NA	NA	TRBV18	TGTGCCAGCTCACAAGGGTCATTCACTGAAGCTTTCTTT	CASSQGSFTEAFF
TRBJ1-2	NA	few	TRBV11-2	TGTGCCAGCAGCTTAGACGGGACAAACAATGGCTACACCTTC	CASSLDGTNNGYTF
TRBJ2-1	NA	NA	TRBV9	TGTGCCAGCAGCCGGGGTGCGGATGAGCAGTTCTTC	CASSRGADEQFF
TRBJ1-2	TRBD1	NA	TRBV6-1	TGTGCCAGCAGTGGACCCGGGACAGGGTCCGGTGGCTACACCTTC	CASSGPGTGSGGYTF
TRBJ1-4	TRBD1	NA	TRBV30	TGTGCCTGGAGTTGGGGACAGGGAGGGGAAAAACTGTTTTTT	CAWSWGQGGEKLFF
TRBJ2-6	NA	NA	TRBV9	TGTGCCAGCAGCCCGACCGGTGGGGCCAACGTCCTGACTTTC	CASSPTGGANVLTF
TRBJ1-6	NA	few	TRBV2	TGTGCCAGCAGCCCCCCCGCGGTACGTTCACCCCTCCACTTT	CASSPPAVRSPLHF
TRBJ2-1	NA	NA	TRBV13	TGTGCCAGCAGCTTCAATAGCGATGGGGGGGCTCGGAACAATGAGCAGTTCTTC	CASSFNSDGGARNNEQFF
TRBJ2-2	NA	once	TRBV7-2	TGTGCCAGCAGCTTACGGGCCGGGGAGCTGTTTTTT	CASSLRAGELFF
TRBJ2-3	TRBD1	NA	TRBV7-8	TGTGCCAGCAGCACAGGACAGGCAGATACGCAGTATTTT	CASSTGQADTQYF
TRBJ2-7	TRBD1	NA	TRBV5-1	TGCGCCAGCAGCTTAGCCGGGACAGGGGATTACGAGCAGTACTTC	CASSLAGTGDYEQYF
TRBJ1-1	NA	once	TRBV9	TGTGCCAGCAGCGTAGCACTATGGGGCGCCCGGACTGAAGCTTTCTTT	CASSVALWGARTEAFF